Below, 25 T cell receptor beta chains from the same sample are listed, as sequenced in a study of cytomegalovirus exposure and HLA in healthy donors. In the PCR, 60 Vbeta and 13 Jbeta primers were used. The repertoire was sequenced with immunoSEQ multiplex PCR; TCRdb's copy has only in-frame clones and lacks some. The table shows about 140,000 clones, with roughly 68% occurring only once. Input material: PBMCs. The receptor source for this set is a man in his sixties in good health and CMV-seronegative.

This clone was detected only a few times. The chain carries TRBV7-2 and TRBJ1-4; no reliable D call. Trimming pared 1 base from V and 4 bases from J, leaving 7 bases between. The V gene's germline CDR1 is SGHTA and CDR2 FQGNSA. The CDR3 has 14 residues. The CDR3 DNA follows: TGTGCCAGCAGCTTAGACACTAATAATGAAAAACTGTTTTTT. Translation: CASSLDTNNEKLFF.

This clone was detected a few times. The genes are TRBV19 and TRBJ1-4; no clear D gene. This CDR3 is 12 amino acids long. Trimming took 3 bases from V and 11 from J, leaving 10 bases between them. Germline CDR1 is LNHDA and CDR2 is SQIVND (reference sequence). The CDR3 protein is CASSIHRGKLFF. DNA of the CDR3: TGTGCCAGTAGTATTCACAGAGGGAAACTGTTTTTT.

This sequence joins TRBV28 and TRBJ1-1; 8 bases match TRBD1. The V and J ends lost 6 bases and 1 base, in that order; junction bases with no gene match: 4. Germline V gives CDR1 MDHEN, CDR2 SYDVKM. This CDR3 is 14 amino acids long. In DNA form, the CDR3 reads TGTGCCAGCAGCCCGGGACAGGAGAACACTGAAGCTTTCTTT. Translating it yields CASSPGQENTEAFF. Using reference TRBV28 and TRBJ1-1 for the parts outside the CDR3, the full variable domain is DVKVTQSSRYLVKRTGEKVFLECVQDMDHENMFWYRQDPGLGLRLIYFSYDVKMKEKGDIPEGYSVSREKKERFSLILESASTNQTSMYLCASSPGQENTEAFFGQGTRLTVV.

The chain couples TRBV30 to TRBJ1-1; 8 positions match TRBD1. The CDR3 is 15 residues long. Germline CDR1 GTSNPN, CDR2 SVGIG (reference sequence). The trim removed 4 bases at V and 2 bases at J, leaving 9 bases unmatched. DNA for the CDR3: TGTGCCTGGAAGGGCGGACAGGGTTTTAACACTGAAGCTTTCTTT. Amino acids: CAWKGGQGFNTEAFF.

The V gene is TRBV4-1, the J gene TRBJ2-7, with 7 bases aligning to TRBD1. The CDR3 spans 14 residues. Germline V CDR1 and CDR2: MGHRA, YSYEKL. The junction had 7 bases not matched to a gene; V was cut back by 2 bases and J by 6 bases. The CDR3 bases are TGCGCCAGCAGCCAACCCACAGGGGAGCGCGAGCAGTACTTC. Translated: CASSQPTGEREQYF.

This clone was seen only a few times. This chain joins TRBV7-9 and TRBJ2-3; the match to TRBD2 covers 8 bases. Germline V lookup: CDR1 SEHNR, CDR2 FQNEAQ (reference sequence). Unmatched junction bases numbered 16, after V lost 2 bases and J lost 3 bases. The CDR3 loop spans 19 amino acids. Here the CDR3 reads CASSLPPAGRAGATDTQYF. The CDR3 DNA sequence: TGTGCCAGCAGCTTACCCCCTGCCGGGAGGGCCGGGGCGACAGATACGCAGTATTTT. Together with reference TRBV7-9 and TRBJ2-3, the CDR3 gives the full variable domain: DTGVSQNPRHKITKRGQNVTFRCDPISEHNRLYWYRQTLGQGPEFLTYFQNEAQLEKSRLLSDRFSAERPKGSFSTLEIQRTEQGDSAMYLCASSLPPAGRAGATDTQYFGPGTRLTVL.

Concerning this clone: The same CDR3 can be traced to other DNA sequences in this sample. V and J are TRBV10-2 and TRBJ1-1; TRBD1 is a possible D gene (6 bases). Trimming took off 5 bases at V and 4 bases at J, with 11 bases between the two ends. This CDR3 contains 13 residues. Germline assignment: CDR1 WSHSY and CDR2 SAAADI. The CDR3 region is CASSLGGGTEAFF. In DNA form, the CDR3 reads TGCGCCAGCAGTTTGGGAGGGGGCACTGAAGCTTTCTTT.

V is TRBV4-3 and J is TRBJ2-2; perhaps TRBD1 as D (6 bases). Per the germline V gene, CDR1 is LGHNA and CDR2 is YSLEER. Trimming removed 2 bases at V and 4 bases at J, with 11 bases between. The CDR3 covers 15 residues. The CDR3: CASSQQDSFTGELFF. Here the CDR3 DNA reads TGCGCCAGCAGCCAACAGGACAGCTTCACCGGGGAGCTGTTTTTT.

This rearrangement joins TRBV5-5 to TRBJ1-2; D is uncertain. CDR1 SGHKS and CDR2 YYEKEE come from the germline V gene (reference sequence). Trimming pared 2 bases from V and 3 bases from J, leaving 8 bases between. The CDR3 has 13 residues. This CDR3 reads CASSFQQDYGYTF. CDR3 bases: TGTGCCAGCAGCTTTCAGCAGGACTATGGCTACACCTTC. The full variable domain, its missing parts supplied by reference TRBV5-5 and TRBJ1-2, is DAGVTQSPTHLIKTRGQQVTLRCSPISGHKSVSWYQQVLGQGPQFIFQYYEKEERGRGNFPDRFSARQFPNYSSELNVNALLLGDSALYLCASSFQQDYGYTFGSGTRLTVV.

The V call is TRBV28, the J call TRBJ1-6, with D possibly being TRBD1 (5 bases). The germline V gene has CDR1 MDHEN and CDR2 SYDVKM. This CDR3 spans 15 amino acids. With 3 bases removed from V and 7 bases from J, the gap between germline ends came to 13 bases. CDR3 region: CASSLRLGQNSPLHF. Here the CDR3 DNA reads TGTGCCAGCAGTTTGCGTCTGGGGCAGAATTCACCCCTCCACTTT.

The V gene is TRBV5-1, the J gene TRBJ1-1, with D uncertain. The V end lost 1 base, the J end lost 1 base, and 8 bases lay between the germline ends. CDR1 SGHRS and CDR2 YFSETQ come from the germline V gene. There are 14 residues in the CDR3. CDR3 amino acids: CASSLQAANTEAFF. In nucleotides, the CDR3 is TGCGCCAGCAGCTTGCAGGCCGCGAACACTGAAGCTTTCTTT.

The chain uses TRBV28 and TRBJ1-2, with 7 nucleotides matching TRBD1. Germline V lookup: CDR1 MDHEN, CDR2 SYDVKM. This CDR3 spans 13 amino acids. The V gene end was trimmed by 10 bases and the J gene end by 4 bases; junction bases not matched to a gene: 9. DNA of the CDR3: TGTGCCACCGGGACAGAAACTACCTATGGCTACACCTTC. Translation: CATGTETTYGYTF.

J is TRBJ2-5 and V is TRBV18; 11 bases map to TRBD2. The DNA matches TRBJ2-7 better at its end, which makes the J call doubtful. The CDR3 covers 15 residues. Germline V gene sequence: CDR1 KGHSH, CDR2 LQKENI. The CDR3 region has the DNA TGTGCCAGCTCACCCCGATTAGCGGGAGGGCGCGAGCAGTACTTC. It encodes CASSPRLAGGREQYF.

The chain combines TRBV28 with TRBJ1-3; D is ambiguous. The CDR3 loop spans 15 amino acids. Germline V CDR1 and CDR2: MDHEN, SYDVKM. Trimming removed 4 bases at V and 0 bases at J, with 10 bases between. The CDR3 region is CASSSSRSSGNTIYF. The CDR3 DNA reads TGTGCCAGCAGTTCGTCGAGGTCCTCTGGAAACACCATATATTTT.

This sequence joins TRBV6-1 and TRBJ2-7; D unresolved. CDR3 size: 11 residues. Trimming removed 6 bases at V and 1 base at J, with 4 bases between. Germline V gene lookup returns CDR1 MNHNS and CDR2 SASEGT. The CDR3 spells CASRLSYEQYF. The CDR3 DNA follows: TGTGCCAGCAGACTATCCTACGAGCAGTACTTC.

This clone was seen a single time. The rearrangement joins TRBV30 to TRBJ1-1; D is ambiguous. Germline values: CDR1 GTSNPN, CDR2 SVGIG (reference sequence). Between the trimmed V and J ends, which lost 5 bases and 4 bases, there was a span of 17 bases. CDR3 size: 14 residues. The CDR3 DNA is TGTGCCTGGTCCCGACGGGGTCCTACCACTGAAGCTTTCTTT. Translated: CAWSRRGPTTEAFF.

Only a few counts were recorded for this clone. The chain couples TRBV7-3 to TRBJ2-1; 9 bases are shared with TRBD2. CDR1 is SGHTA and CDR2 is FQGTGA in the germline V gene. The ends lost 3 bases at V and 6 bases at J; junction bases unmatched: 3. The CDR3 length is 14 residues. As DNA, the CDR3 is TGTGCCAGCAGCTTGAGCGGGAGGTTCAATGAGCAGTTCTTC. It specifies CASSLSGRFNEQFF. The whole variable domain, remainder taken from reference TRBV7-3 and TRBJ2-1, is GAGVSQTPSNKVTEKGKYVELRCDPISGHTALYWYRQSLGQGPEFLIYFQGTGAADDSGLPNDRFFAVRPEGSVSTLKIQRTERGDSAVYLCASSLSGRFNEQFFGPGTRLTVL.

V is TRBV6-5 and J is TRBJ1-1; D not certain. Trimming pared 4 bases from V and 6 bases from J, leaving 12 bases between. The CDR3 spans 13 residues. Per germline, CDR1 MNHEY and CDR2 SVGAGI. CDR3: CASSSWGVSEAFF. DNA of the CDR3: TGTGCCAGCAGTTCTTGGGGAGTCTCTGAAGCTTTCTTT.

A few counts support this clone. The CDR3 loop reads CSVEEGEDYTF. The CDR3 DNA reads TGCAGCGTTGAGGAGGGAGAAGACTACACCTTC. The genes are TRBV29-1 and TRBJ1-2, with no clear D. The V and J ends lost 3 bases and 10 bases respectively, with 12 bases between them. The germline gives CDR1 SQVTM, CDR2 ANQGSEA. The CDR3 extends over 11 amino acids.

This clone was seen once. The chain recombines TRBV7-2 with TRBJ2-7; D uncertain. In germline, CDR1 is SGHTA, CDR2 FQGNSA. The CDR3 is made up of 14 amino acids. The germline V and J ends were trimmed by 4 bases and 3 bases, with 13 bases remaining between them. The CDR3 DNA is TGTGCCAGCAGCTACGTCCACACGAACTACGAGCAGTACTTC. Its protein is CASSYVHTNYEQYF.

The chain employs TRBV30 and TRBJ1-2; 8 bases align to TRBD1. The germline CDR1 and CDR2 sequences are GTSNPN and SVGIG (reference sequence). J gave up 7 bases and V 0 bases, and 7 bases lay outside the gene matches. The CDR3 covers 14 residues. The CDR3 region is CAWSVGQGAIGYTF. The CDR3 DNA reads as TGTGCCTGGAGTGTAGGGCAGGGGGCCATTGGCTACACCTTC. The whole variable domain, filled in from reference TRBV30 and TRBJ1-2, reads SQTIHQWPATLVQPVGSPLSLECTVEGTSNPNLYWYRQAAGRGLQLLFYSVGIGQISSEVPQNLSASRPQDRQFILSSKKLLLSDSGFYLCAWSVGQGAIGYTFGSGTRLTVV.

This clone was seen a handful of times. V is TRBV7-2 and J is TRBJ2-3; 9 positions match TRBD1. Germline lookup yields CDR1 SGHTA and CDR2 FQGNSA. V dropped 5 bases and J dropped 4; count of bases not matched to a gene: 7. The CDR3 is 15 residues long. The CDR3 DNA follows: TGTGCCAGCAGCCCCGGGACAGGGTATTCAGATACGCAGTATTTT. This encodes CASSPGTGYSDTQYF.

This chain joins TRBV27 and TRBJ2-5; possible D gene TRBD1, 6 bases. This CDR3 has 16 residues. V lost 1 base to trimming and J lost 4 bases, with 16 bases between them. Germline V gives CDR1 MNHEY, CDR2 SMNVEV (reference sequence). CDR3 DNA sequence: TGTGCCAGCAGTTTATGGGGACCCAGGGGTACAGAGACCCAGTACTTC. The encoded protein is CASSLWGPRGTETQYF.

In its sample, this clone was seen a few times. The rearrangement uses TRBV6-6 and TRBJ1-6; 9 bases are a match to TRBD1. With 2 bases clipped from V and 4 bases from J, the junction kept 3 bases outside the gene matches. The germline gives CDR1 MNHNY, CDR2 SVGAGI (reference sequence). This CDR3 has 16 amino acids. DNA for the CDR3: TGTGCCAGCAGTTACCTCGACAGGGGGTATAATTCACCCCTCCACTTT. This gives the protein CASSYLDRGYNSPLHF.

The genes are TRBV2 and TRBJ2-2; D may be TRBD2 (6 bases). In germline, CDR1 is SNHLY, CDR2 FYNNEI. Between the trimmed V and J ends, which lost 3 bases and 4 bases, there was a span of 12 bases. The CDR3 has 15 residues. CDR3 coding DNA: TGTGCCAGCAGTGATACGGGAGAGGGCACCGGGGAGCTGTTTTTT. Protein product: CASSDTGEGTGELFF.